This T cell receptor beta chain was found in a study of blood T cells in healthy people across ages. Overall study findings and caveats: Getting older went along with TCR beta diversity per million T cells dropping roughly linearly. Without sorted subsets, naive and antigen-experienced compartments could not be conclusively compared.

Combining a sample-barcoded 5' primer with a J-beta primer mix, a second PCR ran for 7 to 11 cycles. Template switching added a 12-random-nucleotide identifier to every cDNA molecule. TCRdb passed the 5' RACE reads through MiXCR, listing each CDR3 protein once. The sample has some 1.5 million distinct CDR3 sequences, 28% seen once. To note about this clonotype: What it recognizes is unknown.

They isolated at least 6 million PBMCs from each sample. This sequence was found in a woman under 40 in good health. Sequencing used blood.

In DNA, the CDR3 is TGTGCCAGCAGCCAAGATCACGAGGGGGCGGGCACCGGGGAGCTGTTTTTT. This sequence encodes CASSQDHEGAGTGELFF. The chain recombines TRBV3-1 with TRBJ2-2, with 7 bases aligning to TRBD1. V gave up 0 bases and J gave up 4 bases; unmatched junction bases: 8. The germline V gene encodes CDR1 LGHDT and CDR2 YNNKEL (reference sequence). The CDR3 totals 17 residues.